Listed below are T cell receptor beta chains from one sample, sequenced in a study of breast tumors, draining lymph nodes, adjacent tissues. TCRdb redid the calling of the multiplex PCR reads with MiXCR, one entry per CDR3 protein. Counted here are about 15,000 distinct CDR3 sequences, about 64% occurring once; the ten biggest clones make up under 25%. The material sequenced was tumor-adjacent breast tissue. These receptors originate from a female donor with breast cancer. Some clones in this sample may be carry-over from other donors' samples. CDR3s include the opening cysteine and the closing phenylalanine or tryptophan. A D gene is named only where the DNA matches it firmly. Rows give clone size only sometimes, using once, few, many, or a class for an expanded clone.

V	size	D	J	CDR3	DNA
TRBV6-1	medium-sized	TRBD1	TRBJ1-2	CASSEGQGAIIYGYTF	TGTGCCAGCAGTGAGGGACAGGGGGCTATAATTTATGGCTACACCTTC
TRBV20-1	once	TRBD2	TRBJ2-7	CSATLVVGGRSSYEQYF	TGCAGTGCTACCCTAGTTGTGGGCGGGAGAAGCTCCTACGAGCAGTACTTC
TRBV29-1	.	TRBD2	TRBJ2-1	CSVPGGMYEQFF	TGCAGCGTTCCGGGGGGGATGTATGAGCAGTTCTTC
TRBV4-1	once	TRBD2	TRBJ2-1	CASSQVQAGRNEQFF	TGCGCCAGCAGCCAAGTACAAGCGGGGCGTAATGAGCAGTTCTTC
TRBV15	many	.	TRBJ2-6	CATSPYAGANVLTF	TGTGCCACCAGCCCTTATGCTGGGGCCAACGTCCTGACTTTC
TRBV7-9	.	.	TRBJ2-5	CASSLTGEEAQYF	TGTGCCAGCAGCTTAACGGGGGAAGAGGCCCAGTACTTC
TRBV2	.	TRBD1	TRBJ1-2	CASTLDRDYGYTF	TGTGCCAGCACTCTTGACAGGGACTATGGCTACACCTTC
TRBV7-6	.	.	TRBJ2-1	CASSNRLTNEQFF	TGTGCCAGCAGCAACCGACTAACCAATGAGCAGTTCTTC
TRBV7-9	medium-sized	TRBD2	TRBJ2-7	CASSPHIRAGGPHYEQYF	TGTGCCAGCAGCCCCCATATTAGAGCGGGAGGGCCACACTACGAGCAGTACTTC
TRBV20-1	.	.	TRBJ2-5	CSAREGSETQYF	TGCAGTGCTAGAGAAGGGTCAGAGACCCAGTACTTC
TRBV29-1	.	.	TRBJ1-2	CSVERLLGYTF	TGCAGCGTTGAGAGACTGCTGGGCTACACCTTC
TRBV18	once	.	TRBJ2-3	CASSQSGGLTDTQYF	TGTGCCAGCTCACAAAGCGGAGGCCTCACAGATACGCAGTATTTT
TRBV10-3	medium-sized	.	TRBJ2-1	CAISDIYNEQFF	TGTGCCATCAGTGATATCTACAATGAGCAGTTCTTC
TRBV6-2/TRBV6-3	.	.	TRBJ1-5	CASSCGGSGQPQHF	TGTGCCAGCAGTTGCGGGGGTTCGGGTCAGCCCCAGCATTTT
TRBV11-2	.	.	TRBJ1-6	CASSLVLLPNSPLHF	TGTGCCAGCAGCTTAGTTCTCTTACCGAATTCACCCCTCCACTTT
TRBV9	.	TRBD1	TRBJ1-2	CASSKAGGRGYTF	TGTGCCAGCAGCAAGGCAGGGGGTAGGGGCTACACCTTC
TRBV7-8	few	TRBD1	TRBJ1-1	CASRTLRGTEASF	TGTGCCAGCAGAACCCTCAGGGGGACTGAAGCTTCCTTT
TRBV2	.	.	TRBJ1-5	CASTGGGSDQPQLF	TGTGCCAGCACCGGGGGGGGGTCCGATCAGCCCCAGCTTTTT
TRBV15	.	TRBD1	TRBJ2-1	CATSRQGGRDEQFF	TGTGCCACCAGCCGACAGGGGGGTCGGGATGAGCAGTTCTTC
TRBV20-1	.	.	TRBJ2-2	CSARHDANTGELFF	TGCAGTGCGAGACACGACGCGAACACCGGGGAGCTGTTTTTT
TRBV9	medium-sized	.	TRBJ1-6	CASRGGLYNSPLHF	TGTGCCAGCAGAGGGGGACTCTATAATTCACCCCTCCACTTT
TRBV30	.	.	TRBJ2-7	CAWGGSGYEQYF	TGTGCCTGGGGTGGGAGCGGATACGAGCAGTACTTC
TRBV7-2	many	TRBD1	TRBJ1-6	CASSPRDRDNSPLHF	TGTGCCAGCAGCCCGCGGGACAGAGATAATTCACCCCTCCACTTT
TRBV15	.	TRBD1	TRBJ2-7	CATSREVGTGVFEQYF	TGTGCCACCAGCAGGGAGGTCGGGACAGGGGTATTCGAGCAGTACTTC
TRBV19	.	TRBD2	TRBJ2-7	CASRVAGGTDEQYF	TGTGCCAGTAGAGTAGCGGGAGGAACTGACGAGCAGTACTTC
TRBV10-3	medium-sized	.	TRBJ2-1	CAISESNDSAEQFF	TGTGCCATCAGTGAGTCGAACGACAGTGCTGAGCAGTTCTTC
TRBV7-9	.	TRBD1	TRBJ1-2	CASSLSTGGNYGYPF	TGTGCCAGCAGCCTCTCGACAGGGGGGAACTATGGCTACCCCTTC
TRBV7-9	.	.	TRBJ2-3	CATPTAAQGDTQYF	TGTGCCACCCCGACGGCGGCCCAGGGAGATACGCAGTATTTT
TRBV19	many	.	TRBJ1-6	CASSIGADSPLHF	TGTGCCAGTAGTATAGGAGCGGACTCACCCCTCCACTTT
TRBV2	once	.	TRBJ2-2	CASSEDLTGELFF	TGTGCCAGCAGTGAAGATCTTACCGGGGAGCTGTTTTTT
TRBV10-3	.	.	TRBJ1-5	CAISESENQPQHF	TGTGCCATCAGTGAGTCTGAGAATCAGCCCCAGCATTTT
TRBV7-2	.	.	TRBJ1-4	CASSGASDENLFF	TGTGCCAGCAGCGGAGCAAGTGATGAAAACCTGTTTTTT
TRBV7-2	.	.	TRBJ1-3	CASSLLDTIYF	TGTGCCAGCAGCTTACTTGACACCATATATTTT
TRBV6-6	.	.	TRBJ2-7	CASSPNGEGLSYEQYF	TGTGCCAGCAGTCCCAATGGGGAAGGGCTTTCCTACGAGCAGTACTTC
TRBV2	many	TRBD1	TRBJ2-4	CASSTGQGAGIQYF	TGTGCCAGCAGTACGGGACAGGGGGCGGGCATTCAGTACTTC
TRBV15	.	.	TRBJ2-3	CATSLNTGIWDTQYF	TGTGCCACCAGCTTGAATACAGGGATATGGGATACGCAGTATTTT
TRBV12-3/TRBV12-4	many	.	TRBJ2-5	CASSRTVGFSEETQYF	TGTGCCAGCAGTAGGACAGTGGGGTTTTCCGAAGAGACCCAGTACTTC
TRBV20-1	many	.	TRBJ1-1	CSATPQLEAFF	TGCAGTGCTACACCCCAGCTTGAAGCTTTCTTT
TRBV10-3	medium-sized	.	TRBJ1-2	CAISESRADYGYTF	TGTGCCATCAGTGAGTCTCGCGCCGACTATGGCTACACCTTC
TRBV9	.	.	TRBJ1-3	CASSVGDGNTIYF	TGTGCCAGCAGCGTAGGGGACGGAAACACCATATATTTT
TRBV20-1	.	.	TRBJ1-2	CSAVPQRGGPGGDYTF	TGCAGTGCTGTACCCCAAAGGGGGGGGCCGGGAGGTGACTACACCTTC
TRBV19	.	.	TRBJ2-3	CASSIESYQDTQYF	TGTGCCAGTAGTATAGAATCGTACCAAGATACGCAGTATTTT
TRBV5-1	.	.	TRBJ1-6	CASSLAGEGSSPLHF	TGCGCCAGCAGCTTGGCCGGGGAGGGTAGTTCACCCCTCCACTTT
TRBV9	.	.	TRBJ1-6	CASSETGNSPLHF	TGTGCCAGCAGCGAAACAGGGAATTCACCCCTCCACTTT
TRBV6-5	many	.	TRBJ1-2	CASSPEFRTAGEYTF	TGTGCCAGCAGTCCGGAGTTTCGGACGGCCGGAGAGTACACCTTC
TRBV9	medium-sized	.	TRBJ1-4	CASSFLGQEGEKLFF	TGTGCCAGCAGCTTCCTGGGACAAGAGGGGGAAAAACTGTTTTTT
TRBV24-1	.	.	TRBJ2-2	CATSDLVERGELFF	TGTGCCACCAGTGATTTGGTAGAAAGAGGGGAGCTGTTTTTT
TRBV2	.	.	TRBJ2-3	CASSLGSSPDTQYF	TGTGCCAGCAGCCTCGGGAGTTCCCCAGATACGCAGTATTTT
TRBV11-2	many	.	TRBJ1-1	CASSPWGEGTEAFF	TGTGCCAGCAGCCCATGGGGGGAAGGCACTGAAGCTTTCTTT
TRBV5-5	few	.	TRBJ1-1	CASTQGSEAFF	TGTGCCAGCACCCAGGGGTCTGAAGCTTTCTTT
TRBV7-2	.	.	TRBJ2-7	CASSLGWNLRGQYF	TGTGCCAGCAGCTTAGGGTGGAACCTACGGGGGCAGTACTTC
TRBV20-1	once	.	TRBJ2-3	CSARVDPTDTQYF	TGCAGTGCTAGAGTGGACCCCACAGATACGCAGTATTTT